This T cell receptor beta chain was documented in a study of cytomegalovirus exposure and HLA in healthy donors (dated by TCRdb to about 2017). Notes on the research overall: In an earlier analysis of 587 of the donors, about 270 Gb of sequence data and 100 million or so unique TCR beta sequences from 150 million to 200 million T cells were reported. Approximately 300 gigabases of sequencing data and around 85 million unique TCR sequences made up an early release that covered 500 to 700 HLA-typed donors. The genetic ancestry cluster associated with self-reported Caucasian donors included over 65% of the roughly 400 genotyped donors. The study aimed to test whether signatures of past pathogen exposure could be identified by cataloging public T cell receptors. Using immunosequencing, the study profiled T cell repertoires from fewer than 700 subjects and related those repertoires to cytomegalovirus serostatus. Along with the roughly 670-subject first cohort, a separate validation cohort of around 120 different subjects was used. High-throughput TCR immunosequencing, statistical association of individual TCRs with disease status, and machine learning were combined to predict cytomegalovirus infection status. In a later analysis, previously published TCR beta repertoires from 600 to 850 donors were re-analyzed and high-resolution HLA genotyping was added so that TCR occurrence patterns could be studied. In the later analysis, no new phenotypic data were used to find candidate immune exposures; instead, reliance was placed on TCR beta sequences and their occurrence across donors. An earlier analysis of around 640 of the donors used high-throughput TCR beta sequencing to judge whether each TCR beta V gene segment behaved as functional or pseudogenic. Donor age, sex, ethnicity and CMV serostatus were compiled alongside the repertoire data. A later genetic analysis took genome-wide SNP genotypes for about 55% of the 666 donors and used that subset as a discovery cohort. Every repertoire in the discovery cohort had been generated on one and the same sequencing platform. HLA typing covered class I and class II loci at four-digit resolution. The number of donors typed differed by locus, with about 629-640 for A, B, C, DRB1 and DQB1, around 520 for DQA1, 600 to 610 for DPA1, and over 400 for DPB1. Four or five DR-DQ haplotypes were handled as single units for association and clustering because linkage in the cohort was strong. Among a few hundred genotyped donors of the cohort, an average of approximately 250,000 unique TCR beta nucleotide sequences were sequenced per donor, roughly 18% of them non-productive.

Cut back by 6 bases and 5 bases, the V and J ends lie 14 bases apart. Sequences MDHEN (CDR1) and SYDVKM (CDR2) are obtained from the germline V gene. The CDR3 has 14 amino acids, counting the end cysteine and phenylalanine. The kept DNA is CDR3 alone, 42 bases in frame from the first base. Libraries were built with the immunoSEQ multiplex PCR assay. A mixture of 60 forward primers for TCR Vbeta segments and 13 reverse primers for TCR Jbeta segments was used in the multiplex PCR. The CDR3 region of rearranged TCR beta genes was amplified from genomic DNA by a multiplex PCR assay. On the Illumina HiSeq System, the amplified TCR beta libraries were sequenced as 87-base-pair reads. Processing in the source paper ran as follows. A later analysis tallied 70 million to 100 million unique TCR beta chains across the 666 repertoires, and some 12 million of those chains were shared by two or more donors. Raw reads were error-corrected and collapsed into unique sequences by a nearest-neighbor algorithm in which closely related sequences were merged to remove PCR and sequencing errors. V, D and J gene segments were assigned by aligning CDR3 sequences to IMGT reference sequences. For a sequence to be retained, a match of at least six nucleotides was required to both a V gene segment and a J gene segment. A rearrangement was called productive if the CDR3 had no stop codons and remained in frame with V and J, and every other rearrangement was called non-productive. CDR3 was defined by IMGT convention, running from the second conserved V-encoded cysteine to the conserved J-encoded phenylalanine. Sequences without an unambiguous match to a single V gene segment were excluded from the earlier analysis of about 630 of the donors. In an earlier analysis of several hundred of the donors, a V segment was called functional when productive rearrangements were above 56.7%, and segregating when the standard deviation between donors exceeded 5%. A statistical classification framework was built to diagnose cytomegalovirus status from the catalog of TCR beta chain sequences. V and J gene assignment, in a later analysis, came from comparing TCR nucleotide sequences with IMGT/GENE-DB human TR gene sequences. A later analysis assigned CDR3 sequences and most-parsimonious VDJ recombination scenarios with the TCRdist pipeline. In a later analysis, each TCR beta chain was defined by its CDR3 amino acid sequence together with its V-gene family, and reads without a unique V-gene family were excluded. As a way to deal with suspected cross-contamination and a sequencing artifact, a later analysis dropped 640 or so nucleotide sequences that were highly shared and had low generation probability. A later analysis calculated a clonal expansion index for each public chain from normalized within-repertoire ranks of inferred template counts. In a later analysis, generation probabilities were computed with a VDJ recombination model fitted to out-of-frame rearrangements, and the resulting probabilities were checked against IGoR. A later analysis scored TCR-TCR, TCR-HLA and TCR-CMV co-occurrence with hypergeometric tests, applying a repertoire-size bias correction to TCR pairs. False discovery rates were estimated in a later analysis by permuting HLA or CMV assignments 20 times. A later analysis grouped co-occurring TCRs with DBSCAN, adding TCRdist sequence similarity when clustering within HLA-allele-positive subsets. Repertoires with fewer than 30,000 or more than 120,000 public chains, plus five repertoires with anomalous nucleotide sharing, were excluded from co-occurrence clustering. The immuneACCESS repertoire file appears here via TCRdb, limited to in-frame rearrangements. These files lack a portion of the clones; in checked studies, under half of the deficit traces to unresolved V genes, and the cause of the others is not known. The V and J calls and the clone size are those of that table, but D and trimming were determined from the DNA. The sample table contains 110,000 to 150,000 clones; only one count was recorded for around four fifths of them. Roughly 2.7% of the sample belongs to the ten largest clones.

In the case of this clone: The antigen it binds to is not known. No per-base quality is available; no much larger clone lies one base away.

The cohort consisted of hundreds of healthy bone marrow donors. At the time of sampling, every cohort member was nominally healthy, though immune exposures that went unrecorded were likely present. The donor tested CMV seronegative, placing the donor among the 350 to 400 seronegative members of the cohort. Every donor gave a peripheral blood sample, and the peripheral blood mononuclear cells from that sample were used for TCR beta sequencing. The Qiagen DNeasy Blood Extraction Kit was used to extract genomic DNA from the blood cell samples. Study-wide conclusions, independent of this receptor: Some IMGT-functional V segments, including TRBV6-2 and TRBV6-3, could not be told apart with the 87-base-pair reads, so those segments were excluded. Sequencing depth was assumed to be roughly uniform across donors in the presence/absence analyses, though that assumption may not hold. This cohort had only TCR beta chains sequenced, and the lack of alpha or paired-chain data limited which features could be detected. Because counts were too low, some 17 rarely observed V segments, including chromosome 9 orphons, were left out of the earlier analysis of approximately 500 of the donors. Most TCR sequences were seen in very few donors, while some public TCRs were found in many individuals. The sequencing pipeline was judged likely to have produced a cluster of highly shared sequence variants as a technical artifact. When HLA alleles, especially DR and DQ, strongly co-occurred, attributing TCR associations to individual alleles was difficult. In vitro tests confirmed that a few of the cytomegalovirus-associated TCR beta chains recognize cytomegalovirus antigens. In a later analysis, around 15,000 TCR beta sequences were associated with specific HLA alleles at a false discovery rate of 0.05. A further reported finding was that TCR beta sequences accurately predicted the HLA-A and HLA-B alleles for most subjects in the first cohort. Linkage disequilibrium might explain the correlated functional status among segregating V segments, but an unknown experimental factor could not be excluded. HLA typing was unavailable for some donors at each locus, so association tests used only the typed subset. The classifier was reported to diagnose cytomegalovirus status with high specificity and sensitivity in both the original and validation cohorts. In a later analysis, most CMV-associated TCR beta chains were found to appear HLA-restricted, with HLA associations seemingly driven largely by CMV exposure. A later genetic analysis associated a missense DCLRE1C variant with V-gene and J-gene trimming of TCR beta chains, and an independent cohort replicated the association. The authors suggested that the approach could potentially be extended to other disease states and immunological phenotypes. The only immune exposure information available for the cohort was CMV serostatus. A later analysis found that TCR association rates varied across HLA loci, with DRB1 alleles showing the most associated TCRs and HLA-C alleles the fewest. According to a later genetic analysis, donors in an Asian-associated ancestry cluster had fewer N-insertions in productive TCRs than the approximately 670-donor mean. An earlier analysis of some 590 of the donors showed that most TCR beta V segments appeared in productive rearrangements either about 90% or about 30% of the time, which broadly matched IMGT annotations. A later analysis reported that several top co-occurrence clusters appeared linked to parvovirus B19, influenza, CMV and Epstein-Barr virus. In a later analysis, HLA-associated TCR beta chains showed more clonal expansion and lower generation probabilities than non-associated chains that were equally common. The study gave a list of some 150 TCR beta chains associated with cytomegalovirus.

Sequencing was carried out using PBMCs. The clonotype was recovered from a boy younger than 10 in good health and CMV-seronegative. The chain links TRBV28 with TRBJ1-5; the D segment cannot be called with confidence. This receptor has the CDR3 CASSDPTVHQPQHF. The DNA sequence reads TGTGCCAGCAGCGATCCAACAGTTCATCAGCCCCAGCATTTT.